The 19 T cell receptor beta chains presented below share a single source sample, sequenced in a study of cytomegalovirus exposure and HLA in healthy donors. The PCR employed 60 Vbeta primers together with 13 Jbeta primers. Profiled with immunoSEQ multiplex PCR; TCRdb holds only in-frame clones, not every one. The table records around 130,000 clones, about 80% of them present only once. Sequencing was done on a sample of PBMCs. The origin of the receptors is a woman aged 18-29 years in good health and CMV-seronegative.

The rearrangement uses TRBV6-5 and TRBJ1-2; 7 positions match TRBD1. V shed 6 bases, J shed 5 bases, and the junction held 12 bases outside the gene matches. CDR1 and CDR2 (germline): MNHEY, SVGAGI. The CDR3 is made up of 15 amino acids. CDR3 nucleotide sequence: TGTGCCAGCAGCCCCGCCAGGACAGGCCTATATGGCTACACCTTC. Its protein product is CASSPARTGLYGYTF.

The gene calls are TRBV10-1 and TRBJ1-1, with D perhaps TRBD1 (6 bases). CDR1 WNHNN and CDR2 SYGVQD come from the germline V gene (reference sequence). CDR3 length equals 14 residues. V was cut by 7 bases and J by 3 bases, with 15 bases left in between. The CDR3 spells CASTRQAGDTEAFF. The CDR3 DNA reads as TGCGCCAGCACACGACAGGCGGGGGACACTGAAGCTTTCTTT.

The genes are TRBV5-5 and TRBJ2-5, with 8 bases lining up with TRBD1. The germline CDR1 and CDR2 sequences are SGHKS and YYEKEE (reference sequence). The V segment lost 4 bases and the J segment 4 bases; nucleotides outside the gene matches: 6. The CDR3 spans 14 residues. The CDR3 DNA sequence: TGTGCCAGCAGCCCGGGACAGGCGCGAGAGACCCAGTACTTC. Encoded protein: CASSPGQARETQYF. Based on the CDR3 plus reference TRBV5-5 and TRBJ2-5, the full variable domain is DAGVTQSPTHLIKTRGQQVTLRCSPISGHKSVSWYQQVLGQGPQFIFQYYEKEERGRGNFPDRFSARQFPNYSSELNVNALLLGDSALYLCASSPGQARETQYFGPGTRLLVL.

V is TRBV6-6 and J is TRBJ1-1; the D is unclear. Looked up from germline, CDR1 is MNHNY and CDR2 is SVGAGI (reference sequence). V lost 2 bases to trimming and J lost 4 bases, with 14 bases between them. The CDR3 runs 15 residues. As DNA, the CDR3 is TGTGCCAGCAGTTACATGGAGGGAGGAAGCACTGAAGCTTTCTTT. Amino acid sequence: CASSYMEGGSTEAFF.

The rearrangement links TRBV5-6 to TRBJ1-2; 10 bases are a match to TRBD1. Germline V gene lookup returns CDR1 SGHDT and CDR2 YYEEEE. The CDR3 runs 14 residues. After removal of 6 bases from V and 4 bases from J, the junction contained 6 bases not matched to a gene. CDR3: CASTWDRGAYGYTF. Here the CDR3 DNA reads TGTGCCAGCACCTGGGACAGGGGCGCCTATGGCTACACCTTC.

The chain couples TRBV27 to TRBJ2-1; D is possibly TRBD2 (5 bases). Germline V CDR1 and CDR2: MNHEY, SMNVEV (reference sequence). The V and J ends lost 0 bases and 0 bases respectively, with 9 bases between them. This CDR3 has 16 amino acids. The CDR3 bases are TGTGCCAGCAGTTTATCTGACGGGGACTCCTACAATGAGCAGTTCTTC. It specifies CASSLSDGDSYNEQFF.

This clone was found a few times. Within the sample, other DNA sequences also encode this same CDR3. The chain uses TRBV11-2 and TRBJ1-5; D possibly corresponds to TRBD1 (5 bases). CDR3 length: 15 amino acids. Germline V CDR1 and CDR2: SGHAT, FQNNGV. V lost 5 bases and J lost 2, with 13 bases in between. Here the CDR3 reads CASSLAGGGNQPQHF. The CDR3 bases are TGTGCCAGCAGCCTAGCCGGGGGGGGCAATCAGCCCCAGCATTTT.

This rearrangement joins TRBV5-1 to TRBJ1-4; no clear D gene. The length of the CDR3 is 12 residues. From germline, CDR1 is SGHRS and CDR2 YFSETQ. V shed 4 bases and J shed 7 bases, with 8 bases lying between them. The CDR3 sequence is CASSPDTEKLFF. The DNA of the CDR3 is TGCGCCAGCAGCCCAGACACTGAAAAACTGTTTTTT.

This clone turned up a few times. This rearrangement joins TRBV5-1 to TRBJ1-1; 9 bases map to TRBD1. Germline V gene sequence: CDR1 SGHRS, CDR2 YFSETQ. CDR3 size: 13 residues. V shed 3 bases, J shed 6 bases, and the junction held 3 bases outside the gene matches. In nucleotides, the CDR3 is TGCGCCAGCAGCTCGGGACAGGGCTCTGAAGCTTTCTTT. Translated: CASSSGQGSEAFF.

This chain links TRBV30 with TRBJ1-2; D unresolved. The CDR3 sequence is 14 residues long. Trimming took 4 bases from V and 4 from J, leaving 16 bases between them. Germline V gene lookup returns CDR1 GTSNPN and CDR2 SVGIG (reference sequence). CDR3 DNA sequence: TGTGCCTGGACCCCTCTAGTCAATTTCTATGGCTACACCTTC. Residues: CAWTPLVNFYGYTF.

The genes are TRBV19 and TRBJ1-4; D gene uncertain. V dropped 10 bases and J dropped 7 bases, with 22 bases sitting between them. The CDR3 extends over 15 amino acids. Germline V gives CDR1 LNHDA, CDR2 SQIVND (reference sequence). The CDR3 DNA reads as TGTGCCACCGCTGGGAGAGTCCGGGATGCTGAAAAACTGTTTTTT. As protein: CATAGRVRDAEKLFF.

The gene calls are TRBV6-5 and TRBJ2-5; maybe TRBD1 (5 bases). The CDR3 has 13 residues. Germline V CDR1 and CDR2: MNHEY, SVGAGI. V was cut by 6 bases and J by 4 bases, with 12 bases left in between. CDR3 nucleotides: TGTGCCAGCAGCAGACAGCCAGGAGAGACCCAGTACTTC. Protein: CASSRQPGETQYF.

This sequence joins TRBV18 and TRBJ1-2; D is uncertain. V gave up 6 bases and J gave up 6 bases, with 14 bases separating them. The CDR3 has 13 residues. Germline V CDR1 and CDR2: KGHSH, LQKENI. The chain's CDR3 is CASSQGYEDGYTF. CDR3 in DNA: TGTGCCAGCTCGCAAGGCTATGAGGATGGCTACACCTTC.

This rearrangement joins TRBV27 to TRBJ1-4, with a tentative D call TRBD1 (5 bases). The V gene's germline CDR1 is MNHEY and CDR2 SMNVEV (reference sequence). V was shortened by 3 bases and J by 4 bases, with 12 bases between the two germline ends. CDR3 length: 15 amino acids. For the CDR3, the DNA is TGTGCCAGCAGTTTGGGGGGAGGCCTTAATGAAAAACTGTTTTTT. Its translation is CASSLGGGLNEKLFF. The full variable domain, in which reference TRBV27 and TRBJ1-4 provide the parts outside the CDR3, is EAQVTQNPRYLITVTGKKLTVTCSQNMNHEYMSWYRQDPGLGLRQIYYSMNVEVTDKGDVPEGYKVSRKEKRNFPLILESPSPNQTSLYFCASSLGGGLNEKLFFGSGTQLSVL.

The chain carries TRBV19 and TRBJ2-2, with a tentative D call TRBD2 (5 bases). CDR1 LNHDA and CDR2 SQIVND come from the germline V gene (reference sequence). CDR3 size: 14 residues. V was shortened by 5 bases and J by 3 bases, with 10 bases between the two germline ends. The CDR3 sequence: CASSWGADTGELFF. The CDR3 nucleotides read TGTGCCAGTAGTTGGGGAGCGGACACCGGGGAGCTGTTTTTT.

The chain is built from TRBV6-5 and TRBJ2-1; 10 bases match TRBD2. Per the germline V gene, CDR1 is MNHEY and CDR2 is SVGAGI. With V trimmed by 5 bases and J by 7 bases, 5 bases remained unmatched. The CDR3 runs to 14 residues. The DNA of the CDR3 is TGTGCCAGCAGTAATCCGGGACTAGCGAATGAGCAGTTCTTC. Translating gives CASSNPGLANEQFF.

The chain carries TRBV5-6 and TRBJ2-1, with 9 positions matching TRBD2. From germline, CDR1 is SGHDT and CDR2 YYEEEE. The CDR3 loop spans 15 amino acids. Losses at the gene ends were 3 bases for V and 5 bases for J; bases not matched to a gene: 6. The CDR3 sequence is CASSYSGRSHNEQFF. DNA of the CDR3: TGTGCCAGCAGCTATAGCGGGAGAAGTCACAATGAGCAGTTCTTC.

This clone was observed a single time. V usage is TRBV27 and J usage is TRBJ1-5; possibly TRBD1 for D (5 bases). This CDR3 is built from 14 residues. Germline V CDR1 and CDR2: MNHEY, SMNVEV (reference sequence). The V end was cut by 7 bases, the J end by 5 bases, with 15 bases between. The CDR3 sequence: CASTPRQGYQPQHF. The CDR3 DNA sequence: TGTGCCAGCACCCCCCGTCAGGGTTATCAGCCCCAGCATTTT.

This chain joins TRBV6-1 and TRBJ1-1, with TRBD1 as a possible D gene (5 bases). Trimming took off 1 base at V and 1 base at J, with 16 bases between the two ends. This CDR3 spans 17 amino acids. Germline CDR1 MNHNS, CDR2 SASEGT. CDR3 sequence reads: CASSEDRSGRWNTEAFF. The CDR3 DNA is TGTGCCAGCAGTGAAGATCGGTCAGGGAGGTGGAACACTGAAGCTTTCTTT.